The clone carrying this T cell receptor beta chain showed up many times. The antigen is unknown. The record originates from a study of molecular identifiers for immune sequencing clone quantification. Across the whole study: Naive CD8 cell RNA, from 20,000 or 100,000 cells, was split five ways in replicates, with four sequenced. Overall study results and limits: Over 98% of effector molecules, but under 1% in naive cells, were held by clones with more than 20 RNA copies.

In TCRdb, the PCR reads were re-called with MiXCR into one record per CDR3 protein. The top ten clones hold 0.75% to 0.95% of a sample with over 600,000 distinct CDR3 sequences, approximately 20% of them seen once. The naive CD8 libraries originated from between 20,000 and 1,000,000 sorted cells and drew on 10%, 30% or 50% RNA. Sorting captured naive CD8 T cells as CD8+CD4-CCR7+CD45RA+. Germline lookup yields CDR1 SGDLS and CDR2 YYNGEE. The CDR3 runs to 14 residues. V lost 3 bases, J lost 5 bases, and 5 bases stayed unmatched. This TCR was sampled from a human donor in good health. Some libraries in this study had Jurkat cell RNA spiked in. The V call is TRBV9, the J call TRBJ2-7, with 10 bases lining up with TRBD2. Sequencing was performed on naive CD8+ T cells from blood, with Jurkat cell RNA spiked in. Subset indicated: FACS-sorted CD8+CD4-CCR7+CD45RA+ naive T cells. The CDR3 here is CASSASGSKHEQYF. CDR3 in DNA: TGTGCCAGCAGCGCTAGCGGGAGTAAGCACGAGCAGTACTTC.